Sequencing of this T cell receptor (beta chain) was carried out in a study of T cell changes during pregnancy in multiple sclerosis. Germline V gene sequence: CDR1 KGHSH, CDR2 LQKENI. CDR3 length: 17 residues. J gave up 5 bases and V 6 bases, and 14 bases lay outside the gene matches. The data were produced by immunoSEQ multiplex PCR, yet TCRdb's version contains in-frame clones alone and is incomplete. The sample lists about 120,000 clones, 90% to 95% occurring once. This clone showed up just once. The material sequenced was peripheral blood, taken in the third trimester of pregnancy. This sequence joins TRBV18 and TRBJ2-1, with 9 bases that match TRBD2. The TCR was taken from a female donor with multiple sclerosis, enrolled in a pregnancy study. CDR3 nucleotide sequence: TGTGCCAGCTCTTCTACGTTAGGCGGGGGGGCCAACAATGAGCAGTTCTTC. Translated, it gives CASSSTLGGGANNEQFF. The variable domain in full, completed from reference TRBV18 and TRBJ2-1, reads NAGVMQNPRHLVRRRGQEARLRCSPMKGHSHVYWYRQLPEEGLKFMVYLQKENIIDESGMPKERFSAEFPKEGPSILRIQQVVRGDSAAYFCASSSTLGGGANNEQFFGPGTRLTVL.